A selection of T cell receptor beta chains follows, all from one sample in a study of PD-1 blockade in classical Hodgkin lymphoma. The method was immunoSEQ multiplex PCR; TCRdb's version includes in-frame clones alone and lacks a portion of them. The sample shows 100,000 or so clones, roughly 90% of them seen only once. The sample in question was peripheral blood mononuclear cells (PBMCs), obtained before the second cycle of nivolumab. The receptors were sampled from a human donor with classical Hodgkin lymphoma. CDR3s include the opening cysteine and the closing phenylalanine or tryptophan. The order of the fields is clone size, V gene, D gene, J gene, CDR3 protein, CDR3 DNA. A D gene is named only where the DNA matches it firmly. For some rows the clone size is stated as once, few or many, or as a class when expanded; others skip it.

>once|TRBV6-5|TRBD2|TRBJ2-1
CASSTRLADYNEQFF
TGTGCCAGCAGCACTCGACTAGCGGACTACAATGAGCAGTTCTTC
>-|TRBV6-5|-|TRBJ2-7
CASSYLYEQYF
TGTGCCAGCAGTTATTTATACGAGCAGTACTTC
>-|TRBV7-9|-|TRBJ1-1
CASSFGQGTTEAFF
TGTGCCAGCAGCTTTGGTCAGGGTACCACTGAAGCTTTCTTT
>-|TRBV6-5|-|TRBJ1-2
CATLGGYGYTF
TGTGCAACGTTGGGAGGCTATGGCTACACCTTC
>-|TRBV5-6|-|TRBJ2-6
CASSPDRLAGANVLTF
TGTGCCAGCAGCCCTGACAGGTTGGCCGGGGCCAACGTCCTGACTTTC
>once|TRBV11-2|TRBD1|TRBJ2-3
CASSLQGGTDTQYF
TGTGCCAGCAGCTTACAGGGGGGCACAGATACGCAGTATTTT
>-|TRBV28|TRBD1|TRBJ1-1
CASSLTRQGRNEAFF
TGTGCCAGCAGTTTAACCAGACAGGGGAGAAATGAAGCTTTCTTT
>-|TRBV5-1|TRBD1|TRBJ2-2
CASSAGQGNTGELFF
TGCGCCAGCAGCGCTGGACAGGGAAACACCGGGGAGCTGTTTTTT
>-|TRBV10-1|-|TRBJ1-2
CASSERGSLAGYTF
TGCGCCAGCAGTGAGCGCGGCTCCCTTGCTGGCTACACCTTC
>-|TRBV6-1|TRBD1|TRBJ1-2
CASVKDRERLYGYTF
TGTGCCAGCGTAAAGGACAGGGAACGTTTGTATGGCTACACCTTC
>-|TRBV4-3|-|TRBJ1-1
CASSQYVGLEAFF
TGCGCCAGCAGCCAGTACGTGGGGCTGGAAGCTTTCTTT
>-|TRBV7-2|-|TRBJ2-7
CASSEQYEQYF
TGTGCCAGCAGCGAGCAGTACGAGCAGTACTTC
>many|TRBV30|-|TRBJ1-5
CAWSVRGQPQHF
TGTGCCTGGAGTGTACGTGGTCAGCCCCAGCATTTT
>-|TRBV10-3|-|TRBJ2-7
CAISEALYEQYF
TGTGCCATCAGTGAAGCCCTCTACGAGCAGTACTTC
>-|TRBV29-1|-|TRBJ1-1
CSPASGPEAFF
TGCAGCCCAGCCTCGGGCCCTGAAGCTTTCTTT
>-|TRBV7-2|-|TRBJ1-1
CASSAVPRSMNTEAFF
TGTGCCAGCAGTGCGGTCCCGCGGTCAATGAACACTGAAGCTTTCTTT
>-|TRBV29-1|-|TRBJ2-3
CSGEGGGDTQYF
TGCAGCGGGGAGGGGGGGGGAGATACGCAGTATTTT
>-|TRBV2|-|TRBJ1-1
CASDSYTEAFF
TGTGCCAGCGACAGCTACACTGAAGCTTTCTTT
>-|TRBV5-4|TRBD2|TRBJ2-5
CASSPRPRRGGSQETQYF
TGTGCCAGCAGCCCTCGGCCAAGGCGCGGGGGGTCTCAAGAGACCCAGTACTTC
>-|TRBV10-3|-|TRBJ2-5
CAITDGAQETQYF
TGTGCCATCACAGACGGAGCTCAAGAGACCCAGTACTTC
>few|TRBV10-2|-|TRBJ1-6
CAVRVRGGDSPLHF
TGCGCCGTCCGGGTCCGGGGGGGGGATTCACCCCTCCACTTT
>-|TRBV28|-|TRBJ1-1
CASSFGGRTEAFF
TGTGCCAGCAGTTTTGGGGGGCGTACTGAAGCTTTCTTT
>-|TRBV4-3|-|TRBJ2-1
CASSQDSYTIYNEQFF
TGCGCCAGCAGCCAAGATTCTTACACCATCTACAATGAGCAGTTCTTC
>-|TRBV6-1|TRBD1|TRBJ1-5
CASVDRGVRNQPQHF
TGTGCCAGCGTAGACAGGGGGGTTCGCAATCAGCCCCAGCATTTT
>-|TRBV5-1|-|TRBJ1-5
CASSSDSAEYSNQPQHF
TGCGCCAGCAGCTCGGACTCTGCCGAATATAGCAATCAGCCCCAGCATTTT
>-|TRBV2|-|TRBJ1-1
CASTDSLNTEAFF
TGTGCCAGCACGGACAGCTTGAACACTGAAGCTTTCTTT
>-|TRBV11-2|-|TRBJ1-1
CASSFFLTEAFF
TGTGCCAGCAGCTTCTTTTTGACAGAAGCTTTCTTT
>-|TRBV6-5|-|TRBJ1-2
CASSSGAPLGYTF
TGTGCCAGCAGTTCAGGGGCCCCCCTGGGCTACACCTTC
>-|TRBV27|-|TRBJ2-5
CASSEGARFQETQYF
TGTGCCAGCAGCGAGGGAGCGAGGTTCCAAGAGACCCAGTACTTC
>-|TRBV6-5|-|TRBJ2-7
CASRPTENTYEQYF
TGTGCCAGCAGACCGACAGAAAACACCTACGAGCAGTACTTC
>-|TRBV11-2|TRBD2|TRBJ2-1
CASSPRGGAGALSYNEQFF
TGTGCCAGCAGCCCGCGGGGGGGAGCGGGGGCCCTCTCCTACAATGAGCAGTTCTTC
>-|TRBV5-1|TRBD1|TRBJ2-7
CASSPRQGAVYEQYF
TGCGCCAGCAGCCCCCGACAGGGGGCGGTGTACGAGCAGTACTTC
>-|TRBV19|TRBD1|TRBJ2-1
CASTIRDRALEQFF
TGTGCCAGTACTATCCGGGACAGGGCATTAGAGCAGTTCTTC
>-|TRBV7-2|-|TRBJ1-6
CASSFGGTVAYNSPLHF
TGTGCCAGCAGCTTCGGTGGCACAGTTGCCTATAATTCACCCCTCCACTTT
>once|TRBV15|-|TRBJ1-3
CATSRVGGLATNTIYF
TGTGCCACCAGCAGAGTCGGGGGCTTGGCGACGAACACCATATATTTT
>-|TRBV19|TRBD1|TRBJ2-2
CASSATGGSTGELFF
TGTGCCAGTAGTGCAACAGGGGGATCGACCGGGGAGCTGTTTTTT
>once|TRBV5-8|TRBD2|TRBJ2-7
CARQDRRAGDEQYF
TGTGCCAGACAGGACCGCCGCGCGGGGGACGAGCAGTACTTC
>-|TRBV4-2|-|TRBJ1-4
CASSRGRENGYVFF
TGTGCCAGCAGCCGAGGGAGGGAGAACGGGTACGTGTTTTTT
>once|TRBV6-4|-|TRBJ1-6
CASSGRITGGNSPLHF
TGTGCCAGCAGCGGGCGGATAACGGGAGGTAATTCACCCCTCCACTTT
>-|TRBV2|-|TRBJ1-1
CASIIRNTEAFF
TGTGCCAGCATTATTAGGAACACTGAAGCTTTCTTT
>-|TRBV5-4|-|TRBJ1-3
CASSLSGFPGNTIYF
TGTGCCAGCAGCTTATCGGGGTTCCCTGGAAACACCATATATTTT
>once|TRBV9|-|TRBJ1-2
CASSVAMTEDYGYTF
TGTGCCAGCAGCGTAGCCATGACAGAAGACTATGGCTACACCTTC